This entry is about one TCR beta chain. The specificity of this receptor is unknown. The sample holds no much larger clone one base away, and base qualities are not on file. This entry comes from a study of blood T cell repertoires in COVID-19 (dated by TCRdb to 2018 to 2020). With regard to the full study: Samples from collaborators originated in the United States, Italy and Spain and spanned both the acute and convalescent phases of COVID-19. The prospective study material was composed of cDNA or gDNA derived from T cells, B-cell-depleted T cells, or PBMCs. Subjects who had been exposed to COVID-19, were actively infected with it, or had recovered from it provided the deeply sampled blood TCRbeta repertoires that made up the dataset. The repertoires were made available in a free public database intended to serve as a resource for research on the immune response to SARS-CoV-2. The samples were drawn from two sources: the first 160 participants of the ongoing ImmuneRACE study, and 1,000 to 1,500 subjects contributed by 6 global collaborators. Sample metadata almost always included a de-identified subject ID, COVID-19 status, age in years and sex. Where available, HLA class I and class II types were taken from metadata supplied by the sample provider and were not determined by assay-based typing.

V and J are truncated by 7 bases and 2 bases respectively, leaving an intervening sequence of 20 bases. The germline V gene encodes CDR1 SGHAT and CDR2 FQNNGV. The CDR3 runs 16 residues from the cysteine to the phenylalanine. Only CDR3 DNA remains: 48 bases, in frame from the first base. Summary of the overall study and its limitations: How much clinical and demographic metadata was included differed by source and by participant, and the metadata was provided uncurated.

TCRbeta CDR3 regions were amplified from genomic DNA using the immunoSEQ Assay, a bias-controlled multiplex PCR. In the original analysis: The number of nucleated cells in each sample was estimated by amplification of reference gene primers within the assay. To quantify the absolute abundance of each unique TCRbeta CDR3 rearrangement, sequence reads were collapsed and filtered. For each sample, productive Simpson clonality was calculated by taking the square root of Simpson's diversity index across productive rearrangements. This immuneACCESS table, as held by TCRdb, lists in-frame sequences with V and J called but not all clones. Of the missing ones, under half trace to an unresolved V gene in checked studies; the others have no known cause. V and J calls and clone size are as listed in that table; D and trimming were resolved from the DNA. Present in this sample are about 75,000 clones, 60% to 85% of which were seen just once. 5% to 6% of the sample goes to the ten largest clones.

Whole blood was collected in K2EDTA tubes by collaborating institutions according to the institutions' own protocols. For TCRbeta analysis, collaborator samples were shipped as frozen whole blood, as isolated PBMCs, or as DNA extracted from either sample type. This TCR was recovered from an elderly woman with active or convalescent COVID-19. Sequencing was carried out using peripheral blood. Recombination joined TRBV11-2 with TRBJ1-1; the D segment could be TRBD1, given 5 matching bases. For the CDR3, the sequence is CASTHGRGDGNTEAFF. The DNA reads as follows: TGTGCCAGCACCCACGGCCGGGGGGACGGTAACACTGAAGCTTTCTTT.